This TCR beta chain was profiled in a study of shared clonotypes between healthy human individuals. Overall study findings and caveats: Non-shared clonotypes displayed generation probabilities falling below those of clonotypes present in all four donors. Memory subsets generally showed lower estimated richness than naive subsets.

Note on this clone: Its antigen remains unknown.

Terminally differentiated effector memory CD45RA+ cells were excluded by CCR7 positive selection of CD45RO-negative cells. Those who donated were healthy HIV-negative adults, with no recent acute infections or vaccinations reported. This CDR3 is 14 amino acids long. Germline V CDR1 and CDR2: SEHNR, FQNEAQ (reference sequence). The V gene lost 7 bases and the J gene lost 1 base, with 13 bases spanning the gap. Data came from immunoSEQ multiplex PCR; TCRdb stores just in-frame clones and leaves some out. The sample carries some 2.1 million clones, 85% to 95% recorded once. This sequence was found in a man aged 18 to 30 in good health. Some clones in this sample may be carry-over from other donors' samples. The chain links TRBV7-9 to TRBJ1-1, with D possibly being TRBD1 (5 bases). The sample consisted of naive CD8+ T cells from PBMCs. DNA of the CDR3: TGTGCCAGCACGGGGGGGTATACGAACACTGAAGCTTTCTTT. Translated, it gives CASTGGYTNTEAFF.